These 19 T cell receptor beta chains share one sample of origin, sequenced in a study of graft-versus-host responses after intestinal transplantation. The authors seeded roughly 200,000 CFSE-labeled responder cells together with roughly 200,000 irradiated stimulator cells tagged with violet dye. TCRdb's table, derived via immunoSEQ multiplex PCR, lists solely in-frame clones and lacks some. The table has some 19,000 clones, less than 45% seen once. The material was alloreactive CD8+ T cells from a mixed lymphocyte reaction culture, obtained before intestinal transplant. The subset is: CFSE-low proliferating T cells sorted from roughly six-day pre-transplant mixed lymphocyte reaction (GvH or HvG direction). These receptors were obtained from a human patient who received an intestinal transplant.

V usage is TRBV5-1 and J usage is TRBJ2-1; 11 bases agree with TRBD2. The germline gives CDR1 SGHRS, CDR2 YFSETQ. J gave up 7 bases and V 4 bases, and 7 bases lay outside the gene matches. This CDR3 has 15 amino acids. The CDR3 loop reads CASSRLAGSENEQFF. CDR3 nucleotide sequence: TGCGCCAGCAGCCGACTAGCGGGGTCTGAGAATGAGCAGTTCTTC.

This sequence joins TRBV7-9 and TRBJ1-2; TRBD1 agrees at 11 bases. The CDR3 runs to 17 residues. Per germline, CDR1 SEHNR and CDR2 FQNEAQ (reference sequence). The junction had 6 bases not matched to a gene; V was cut back by 1 base and J by 2 bases. CDR3 amino acids: CASSLDLDRGRNYGYTF. The CDR3 DNA reads as TGTGCCAGCAGCTTAGACCTGGACAGGGGGCGGAACTATGGCTACACCTTC.

The chain employs TRBV19 and TRBJ1-5; D is uncertain. V was cut by 8 bases and J by 9 bases, with 14 bases left in between. The CDR3 is 12 residues long. The germline CDR1 and CDR2 sequences are LNHDA and SQIVND (reference sequence). In nucleotides, the CDR3 is TGTGCCAGTCGGCGGGAGGTGGGGCCCCAGCATTTT. It translates to CASRREVGPQHF.

The J gene is TRBJ1-6, the V gene TRBV28, with no clear D. CDR1 MDHEN and CDR2 SYDVKM come from the germline V gene. Trimming stripped 6 bases from V and 9 bases from J, with 9 bases between. The CDR3 totals 12 residues. The CDR3 protein is CASRLGVSPLHF. CDR3 coding DNA: TGTGCCAGCAGATTGGGCGTTTCACCCCTCCACTTT.

The CDR3 sequence: CASFLTGAFEAFF. In DNA form, the CDR3 reads TGTGCCAGCTTTCTTACAGGGGCGTTTGAAGCTTTCTTT. The chain has TRBV18 and TRBJ1-1; 7 bases are a match to TRBD1. V gave up 7 bases and J gave up 7 bases; unmatched junction bases: 9. CDR3 length equals 13 residues. Germline lookup yields CDR1 KGHSH and CDR2 LQKENI. The complete variable domain, with remaining parts taken from reference TRBV18 and TRBJ1-1, reads NAGVMQNPRHLVRRRGQEARLRCSPMKGHSHVYWYRQLPEEGLKFMVYLQKENIIDESGMPKERFSAEFPKEGPSILRIQQVVRGDSAAYFCASFLTGAFEAFFGQGTRLTVV.

The gene calls are TRBV27 and TRBJ2-2; D call uncertain. CDR1 is MNHEY, CDR2 SMNVEV, per germline (reference sequence). CDR3 size: 14 residues. Trimming stripped 2 bases from V and 5 bases from J, with 9 bases between. The CDR3 spells CASSLLVATGELFF. Written as DNA, the CDR3 is TGTGCCAGCAGTTTACTGGTCGCGACCGGGGAGCTGTTTTTT.

In regard to this clone: The junction differs from germline at one of its ends, possibly a read error. The chain is built from TRBV7-8 and TRBJ2-7; 13 nucleotides align to TRBD2. Germline CDR1 reads SGHVS; CDR2 reads FQNEAQ. This CDR3 has 14 residues. The CDR3 sequence is CASSLAGLAGALDF. The CDR3 DNA sequence: TGTGCCAGCAGCTTAGCAGGACTAGCGGGAGCGTTGGACTTC.

This chain uses TRBV6-5 with TRBJ2-7; tentative D call: TRBD1 (5 bases). CDR1 MNHEY and CDR2 SVGAGI come from the germline V gene. This CDR3 is built from 14 residues. The V gene lost 8 bases and the J gene lost 0 bases, with 14 bases spanning the gap. The CDR3 DNA sequence: TGTGCCAGCCACAGGACCCTTAGCTCCTACGAGCAGTACTTC. This sequence encodes CASHRTLSSYEQYF.

The chain combines TRBV7-3 with TRBJ2-7; TRBD1 agrees at 8 bases. V lost 5 bases to trimming and J lost 5 bases; unmatched junction nucleotides: 14. This CDR3 comprises 16 residues. Germline assignment: CDR1 SGHTA and CDR2 FQGTGA. In DNA form, the CDR3 reads TGTGCCAGCAGCCCAAAGAGGACAGGGAAAGTCCACGAGCAGTACTTC. This translates into CASSPKRTGKVHEQYF. The complete variable domain, with remaining parts taken from reference TRBV7-3 and TRBJ2-7, reads GAGVSQTPSNKVTEKGKYVELRCDPISGHTALYWYRQSLGQGPEFLIYFQGTGAADDSGLPNDRFFAVRPEGSVSTLKIQRTERGDSAVYLCASSPKRTGKVHEQYFGPGTRLTVT.

The rearrangement links TRBV27 to TRBJ2-1; D not resolved. The V gene lost 0 bases and the J gene lost 1 base, with 4 bases spanning the gap. Germline V lookup: CDR1 MNHEY, CDR2 SMNVEV (reference sequence). The CDR3 has 14 amino acids. The CDR3 here is CASSLSGSYNEQFF. As DNA, the CDR3 is TGTGCCAGCAGTTTATCGGGGTCCTACAATGAGCAGTTCTTC.

By proportion, this clone is medium-sized. The chain uses TRBV29-1 and TRBJ1-2, with D uncertain. Germline V gives CDR1 SQVTM, CDR2 ANQGSEA. This CDR3 has 13 amino acids. Between the trimmed V and J ends, which lost 2 bases and 4 bases, there was a span of 11 bases. This CDR3 reads CSVERAKGYGYTF. The DNA of the CDR3 is TGCAGCGTTGAACGGGCTAAGGGCTATGGCTACACCTTC.

The chain carries TRBV11-3 and TRBJ1-6, with D unclear. The CDR3 runs 13 residues. Germline CDR1 reads SGHNT; CDR2 reads YENEEA. Trimming left V 3 bases short and J 10 bases short, with 10 bases between. The CDR3 here is CASSFTHRSPLHF. The CDR3 DNA reads TGTGCCAGCAGCTTTACCCACCGGTCACCCCTCCACTTT.

The V call is TRBV5-6, the J call TRBJ2-1; D possibly corresponds to TRBD2 (5 bases). This CDR3 has 17 amino acids. V dropped 0 bases and J dropped 7 bases, with 20 bases sitting between them. Germline values: CDR1 SGHDT, CDR2 YYEEEE. CDR3 protein: CASSLAGLTKGWNEQFF. In DNA, the CDR3 is TGTGCCAGCAGCTTGGCCGGACTCACCAAAGGGTGGAATGAGCAGTTCTTC.

The J gene is TRBJ2-7, the V gene TRBV6-5; TRBD1 matches at 9 bases. The V gene's germline CDR1 is MNHEY and CDR2 SVGAGI. V lost 6 bases and J lost 5; bases outside the gene matches: 2. This CDR3 comprises 12 residues. The CDR3 nucleotides read TGTGCCAGCAGCCGACAGGGGGACGAGCAGTACTTC. Its protein product is CASSRQGDEQYF.

This clone is medium-sized by share. The chain uses TRBV19 and TRBJ1-1; D not resolved. From germline, CDR1 is LNHDA and CDR2 SQIVND (reference sequence). Trimming stripped 3 bases from V and 0 bases from J, with 11 bases between. There are 15 residues in the CDR3. The CDR3 nucleotides read TGTGCCAGTAGTATCTTACGGAAGATGAACACTGAAGCTTTCTTT. Its protein is CASSILRKMNTEAFF.

V usage is TRBV9 and J usage is TRBJ1-1; unclear D gene. Trimming left V 0 bases short and J 1 base short, with 7 bases between. Germline CDR1 is SGDLS and CDR2 is YYNGEE. This CDR3 comprises 14 residues. CDR3 region: CASSVDWTNTEAFF. CDR3 nucleotides: TGTGCCAGCAGCGTAGACTGGACGAACACTGAAGCTTTCTTT.

V gene TRBV6-5 combines with J gene TRBJ1-5; the D is unclear. In germline, CDR1 is MNHEY, CDR2 SVGAGI. Trimming shortened V by 6 bases and J by 5 bases, and 11 bases separated the two germline ends. The CDR3 consists of 13 residues. CDR3 amino acids: CASSPDRDQPQHF. CDR3 sequence (DNA): TGTGCCAGCAGCCCGGACCGGGATCAGCCCCAGCATTTT.

The chain carries TRBV2 and TRBJ2-3; 7 bases align to TRBD1. There are 15 residues in the CDR3. Germline loops: CDR1 SNHLY, CDR2 FYNNEI. The J segment lost 2 bases and the V segment lost 5 bases, leaving 7 bases of the junction unmatched. Here the CDR3 DNA reads TGTGCCAGCAGTCTCTGGGACAGCTCCACAGATACGCAGTATTTT. As protein: CASSLWDSSTDTQYF.

The gene calls are TRBV20-1 and TRBJ2-7; D unresolved. Germline CDR1 reads DFQATT; CDR2 reads SNEGSKA (reference sequence). This CDR3 is built from 8 residues. V was clipped by 7 bases and J by 12 bases, with 10 bases between them. CDR3 loop: CSVREGYF. CDR3 nucleotide sequence: TGCAGTGTTAGGGAAGGGTACTTC.